These 9 T cell receptor beta chains were all obtained from the same sample, sequenced in a study of T-cell reconstitution after alpha-beta-depleted transplantation in children. Unique molecular identifiers were incorporated during preparation of the TCRbeta library. Each CDR3 protein is one row after TCRdb ran MiXCR on the PCR reads. Here the sample spans roughly 100,000 distinct CDR3 sequences, around 6% being singletons. Here the sequenced sample was PBMCs, mostly from graft donor cells, taken 60 days after TCRalphabeta/CD19-depleted stem cell transplant. The source is a female patient between 2 and 15 years old who had a stem cell transplant for Fanconi anemia, so the T cells may come from the graft donor.

The chain combines TRBV29-1 with TRBJ1-2; D gene uncertain. Per the germline V gene, CDR1 is SQVTM and CDR2 is ANQGSEA. The CDR3 has 13 amino acids. V was trimmed by 4 bases and J by 2 bases, leaving 11 bases between them. The CDR3 sequence is CSVGTGDNYGYTF. CDR3 coding DNA: TGCAGCGTTGGGACGGGAGACAACTATGGCTACACCTTC.

By share of the sample, this clonotype is medium-sized (0.01 to 0.1%). This chain uses TRBV10-3 with TRBJ2-2; 7 bases agree with TRBD1. CDR3 size: 13 residues. Germline assignment: CDR1 ENHRY and CDR2 SYGVKD. V shed 7 bases and J 3 bases; nucleotides not matched to a gene: 2. The CDR3 DNA reads TGTGCCATCACCGACAGGGACACCGGGGAGCTGTTTTTT. Protein sequence: CAITDRDTGELFF.

This clonotype was counted a few times. The chain uses TRBV28 and TRBJ2-1; D possibly uses TRBD1 or TRBD2 (6 bases each). The V gene lost 8 bases and the J gene lost 7 bases, with 18 bases spanning the gap. The CDR3 length is 14 residues. The germline V gene has CDR1 MDHEN and CDR2 SYDVKM. For the CDR3, the DNA is TGTGCCAGCCGGGGGCACGGTAATAGGAATGAGCAGTTCTTC. Amino acids: CASRGHGNRNEQFF. Drawing the rest from reference TRBV28 and TRBJ2-1, the complete variable domain is DVKVTQSSRYLVKRTGEKVFLECVQDMDHENMFWYRQDPGLGLRLIYFSYDVKMKEKGDIPEGYSVSREKKERFSLILESASTNQTSMYLCASRGHGNRNEQFFGPGTRLTVL.

This clonotype was counted at least ten times. The chain has TRBV12-3 or TRBV12-4 and TRBJ1-5; D is possibly TRBD1 (5 bases). The CDR3 runs to 13 residues. V lost 7 bases and J lost 1, with 8 bases in between. CDR3 protein: CASTRDSNQPQHF. DNA of the CDR3: TGTGCCAGCACCCGGGACAGCAATCAGCCCCAGCATTTT.

In its sample, this clonotype was seen many times. The chain has TRBV12-3 or TRBV12-4 and TRBJ2-7; 9 positions agree with TRBD1. The V segment lost 0 bases and the J segment 2 bases; nucleotides outside the gene matches: 5. This CDR3 is 16 amino acids long. CDR3 DNA sequence: TGTGCCAGCAGTTTAGCCCTCAGGACAGGGGCCTACGAGCAGTACTTC. Its translation is CASSLALRTGAYEQYF.

This clonotype showed up many times. The V call is TRBV18, the J call TRBJ2-7; 7 nucleotides align to TRBD1. The CDR3 is 15 amino acids. Germline lookup yields CDR1 KGHSH and CDR2 LQKENI. After removal of 5 bases from V and 0 bases from J, the junction contained 7 bases not matched to a gene. The CDR3 nucleotides are TGTGCCAGCTCAGCTTTCCGGGACAGCTCCTACGAGCAGTACTTC. Amino acid sequence: CASSAFRDSSYEQYF.

Sample share makes this clonotype medium-sized. The chain joins TRBV7-8 to TRBJ2-3; tentative D call: TRBD2 (5 bases). The CDR3 runs to 14 residues. Trimming stripped 5 bases from V and 11 bases from J, with 20 bases between. From germline, CDR1 is SGHVS and CDR2 FQNEAQ. The chain's CDR3 is CASSALRTDEGQYF. The CDR3 nucleotides read TGTGCCAGCAGCGCACTCAGGACTGACGAGGGGCAGTATTTT. Full variable domain (outside the CDR3, taken from reference TRBV7-8 and TRBJ2-3): GAGVSQSPRYKVAKRGQDVALRCDPISGHVSLFWYQQALGQGPEFLTYFQNEAQLDKSGLPSDRFFAERPEGSVSTLKIQRTQQEDSAVYLCASSALRTDEGQYFGPGTRLTVL.

This clonotype was observed many times. The chain uses TRBV20-1 and TRBJ2-4; 7 bases are shared with TRBD2. The CDR3 covers 16 residues. V lost 0 bases and J lost 0; bases outside the gene matches: 5. CDR1 DFQATT and CDR2 SNEGSKA come from the germline V gene (reference sequence). The CDR3 reads CSARDREERAKNIQYF. The CDR3 DNA reads TGCAGTGCTAGAGATCGGGAGGAGCGAGCCAAAAACATTCAGTACTTC.

This clonotype has at least ten counts. The chain has TRBV11-2 and TRBJ2-3, with 11 positions matching TRBD2. Trimming took 4 bases from V and 1 from J; bases not matched to a gene: 10. Germline assignment: CDR1 SGHAT and CDR2 FQNNGV. This CDR3 has 18 amino acids. The CDR3 region has the DNA TGTGCCAGCAGCTCGAAAACCGGGACTAGCGGAGGCACAGATACGCAGTATTTT. The encoded protein is CASSSKTGTSGGTDTQYF.